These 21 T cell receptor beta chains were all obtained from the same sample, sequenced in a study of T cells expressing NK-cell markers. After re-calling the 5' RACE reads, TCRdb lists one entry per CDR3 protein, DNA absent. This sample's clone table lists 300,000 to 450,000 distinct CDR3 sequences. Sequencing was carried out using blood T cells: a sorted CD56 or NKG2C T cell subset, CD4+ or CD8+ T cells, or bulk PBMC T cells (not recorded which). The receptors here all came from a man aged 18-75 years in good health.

CDR3 region: CAISRDRGVGSYEQYF. This chain joins TRBV10-3 and TRBJ2-7; TCRdb's assignment of TRBD1 cannot be checked, as there is no DNA. The germline V gene encodes CDR1 ENHRY and CDR2 SYGVKD. The CDR3 loop spans 16 amino acids.

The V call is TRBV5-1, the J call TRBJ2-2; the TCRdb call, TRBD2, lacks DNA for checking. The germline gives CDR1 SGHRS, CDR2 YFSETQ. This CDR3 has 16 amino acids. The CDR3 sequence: CASSSPGTSISGELFF.

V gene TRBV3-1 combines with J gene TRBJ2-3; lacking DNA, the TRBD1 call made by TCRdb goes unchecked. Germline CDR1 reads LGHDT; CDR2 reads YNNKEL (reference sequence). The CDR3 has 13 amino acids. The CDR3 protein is CASSQGRPGTQYF.

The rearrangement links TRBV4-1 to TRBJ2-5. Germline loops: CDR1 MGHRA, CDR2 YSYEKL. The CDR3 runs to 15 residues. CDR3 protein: CASSQGLVYQETQYF.

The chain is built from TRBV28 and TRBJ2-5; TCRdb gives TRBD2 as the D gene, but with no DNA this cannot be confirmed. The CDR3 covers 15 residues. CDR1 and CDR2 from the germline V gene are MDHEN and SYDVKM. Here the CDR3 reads CASSPFGGRQETQYF.

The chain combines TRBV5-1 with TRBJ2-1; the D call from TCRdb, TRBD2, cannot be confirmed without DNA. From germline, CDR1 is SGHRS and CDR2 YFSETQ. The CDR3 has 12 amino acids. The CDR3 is CASSDQLVATFF.

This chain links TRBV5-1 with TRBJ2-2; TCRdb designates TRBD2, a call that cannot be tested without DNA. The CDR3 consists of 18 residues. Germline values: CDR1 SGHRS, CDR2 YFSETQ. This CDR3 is CASSPNGLAGTNTGELFF. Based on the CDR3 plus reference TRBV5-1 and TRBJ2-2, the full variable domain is KAGVTQTPRYLIKTRGQQVTLSCSPISGHRSVSWYQQTPGQGLQFLFEYFSETQRNKGNFPGRFSGRQFSNSRSEMNVSTLELGDSALYLCASSPNGLAGTNTGELFFGEGSRLTVL.

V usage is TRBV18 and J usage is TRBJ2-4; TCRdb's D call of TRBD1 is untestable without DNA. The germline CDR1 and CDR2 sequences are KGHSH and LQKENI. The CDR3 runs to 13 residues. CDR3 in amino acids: CASSPLRDTIQYF. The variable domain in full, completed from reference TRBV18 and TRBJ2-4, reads NAGVMQNPRHLVRRRGQEARLRCSPMKGHSHVYWYRQLPEEGLKFMVYLQKENIIDESGMPKERFSAEFPKEGPSILRIQQVVRGDSAAYFCASSPLRDTIQYFGAGTRLSVL.

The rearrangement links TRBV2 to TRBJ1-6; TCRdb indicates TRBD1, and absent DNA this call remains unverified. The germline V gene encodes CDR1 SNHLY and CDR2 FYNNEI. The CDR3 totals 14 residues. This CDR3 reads CASSRTGYNSPLHF. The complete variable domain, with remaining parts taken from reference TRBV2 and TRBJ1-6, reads EPEVTQTPSHQVTQMGQEVILRCVPISNHLYFYWYRQILGQKVEFLVSFYNNEISEKSEIFDDQFSVERPDGSNFTLKIRSTKLEDSAMYFCASSRTGYNSPLHFGNGTRLTVT.

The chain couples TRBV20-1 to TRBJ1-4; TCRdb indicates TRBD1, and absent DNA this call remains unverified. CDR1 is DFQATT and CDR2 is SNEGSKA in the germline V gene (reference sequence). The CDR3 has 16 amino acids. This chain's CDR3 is CSAREGTDRFPEKLFF.

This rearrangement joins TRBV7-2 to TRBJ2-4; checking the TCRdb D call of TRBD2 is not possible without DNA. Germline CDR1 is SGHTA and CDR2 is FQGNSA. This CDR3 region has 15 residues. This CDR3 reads CASSSYGTSGKYQYF.

The CDR3 sequence: CASSQDLRDRGWYEQYF. The chain carries TRBV4-2 and TRBJ2-7; TCRdb reports TRBD1, a call that lacks DNA to check it against. CDR1 and CDR2 (germline): LGHNA, YNFKEQ. The CDR3 is 17 amino acids.

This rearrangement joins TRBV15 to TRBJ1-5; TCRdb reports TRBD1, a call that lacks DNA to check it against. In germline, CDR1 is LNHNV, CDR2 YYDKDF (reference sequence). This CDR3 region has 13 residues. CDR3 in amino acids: CATRGAGNQPQHF.

The CDR3 sequence is CASSQDHYFTDTQYF. This chain links TRBV4-2 with TRBJ2-3. The CDR3 consists of 15 residues. Germline assignment: CDR1 LGHNA and CDR2 YNFKEQ.

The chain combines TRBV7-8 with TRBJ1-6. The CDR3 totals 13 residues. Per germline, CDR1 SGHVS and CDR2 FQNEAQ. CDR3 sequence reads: CASSTQQSSPLHF.

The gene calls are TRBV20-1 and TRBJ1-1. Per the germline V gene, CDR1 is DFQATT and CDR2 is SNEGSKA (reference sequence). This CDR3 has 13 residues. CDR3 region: CSVHWGGGTEAFF.

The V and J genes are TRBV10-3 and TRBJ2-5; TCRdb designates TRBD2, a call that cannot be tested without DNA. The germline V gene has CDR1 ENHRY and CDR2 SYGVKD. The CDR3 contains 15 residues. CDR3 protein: CAISEGLAGGETQYF.

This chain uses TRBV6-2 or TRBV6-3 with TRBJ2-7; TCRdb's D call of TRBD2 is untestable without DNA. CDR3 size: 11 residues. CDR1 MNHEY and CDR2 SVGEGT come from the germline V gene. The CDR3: CASRLAGEQYF.

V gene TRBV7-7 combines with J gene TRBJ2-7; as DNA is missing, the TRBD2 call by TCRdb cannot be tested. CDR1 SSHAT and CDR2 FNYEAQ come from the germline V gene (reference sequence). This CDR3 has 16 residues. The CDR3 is CASSEGPGRTIYEQYF.

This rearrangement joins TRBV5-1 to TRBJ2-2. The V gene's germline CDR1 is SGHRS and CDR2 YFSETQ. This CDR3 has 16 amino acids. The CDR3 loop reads CASSLGQPRATGELFF.

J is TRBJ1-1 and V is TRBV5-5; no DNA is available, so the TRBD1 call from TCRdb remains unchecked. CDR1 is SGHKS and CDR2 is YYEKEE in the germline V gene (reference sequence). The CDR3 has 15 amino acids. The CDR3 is CASSAWAGGNTEAFF.